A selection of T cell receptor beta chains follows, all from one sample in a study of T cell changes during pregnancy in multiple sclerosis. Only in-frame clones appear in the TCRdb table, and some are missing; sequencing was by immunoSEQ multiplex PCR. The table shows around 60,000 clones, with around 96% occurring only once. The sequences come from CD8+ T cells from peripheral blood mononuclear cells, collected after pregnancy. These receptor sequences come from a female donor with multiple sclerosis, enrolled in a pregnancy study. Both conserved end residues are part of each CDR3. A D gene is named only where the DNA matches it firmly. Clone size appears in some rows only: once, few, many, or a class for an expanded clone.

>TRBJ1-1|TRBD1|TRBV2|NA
CASVSGQGYTEAFF
TGTGCCAGCGTCTCCGGACAGGGCTACACTGAAGCTTTCTTT
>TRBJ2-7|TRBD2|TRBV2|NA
CASRVGSGSREQYF
TGTGCCAGCCGTGTGGGGAGCGGGAGTAGAGAGCAGTACTTC
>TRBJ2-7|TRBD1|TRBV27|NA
CASSSWDSEQYF
TGTGCCAGCAGTTCGTGGGACAGCGAGCAGTACTTC
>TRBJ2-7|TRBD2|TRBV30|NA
CAWRRASGSRYEQYF
TGTGCCTGGAGACGGGCTAGCGGGAGTAGGTACGAGCAGTACTTC
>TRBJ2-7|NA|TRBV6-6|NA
CASSYLVGSYEQYF
TGTGCCAGCAGTTACCTGGTCGGGTCCTACGAGCAGTACTTC
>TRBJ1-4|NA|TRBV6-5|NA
CASSYSIDATNEKLFF
TGTGCCAGCAGTTACTCGATAGATGCAACTAATGAAAAACTGTTTTTT
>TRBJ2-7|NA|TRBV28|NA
CASSLRGGDRFYEQYF
TGTGCCAGCAGTTTAAGAGGGGGGGACAGGTTCTACGAGCAGTACTTC
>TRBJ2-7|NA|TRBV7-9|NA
CASSLPGLLYEQYF
TGTGCCAGCAGCTTACCGGGACTCCTATACGAGCAGTACTTC
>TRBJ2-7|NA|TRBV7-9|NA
CASMRADSSYEQYF
TGTGCCAGCATGCGTGCGGACAGCTCCTACGAGCAGTACTTC
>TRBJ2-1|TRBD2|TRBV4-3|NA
CASSQEVAGVDYNEQFF
TGCGCCAGCAGCCAAGAGGTAGCGGGAGTAGACTACAATGAGCAGTTCTTC
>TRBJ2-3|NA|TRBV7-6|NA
CASSTTSTDTQYF
TGTGCCAGCAGCACGACTAGCACAGATACGCAGTATTTT
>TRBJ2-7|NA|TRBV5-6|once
CASSPGTNLYEQYF
TGTGCCAGCAGCCCCGGGACAAACTTATACGAGCAGTACTTC
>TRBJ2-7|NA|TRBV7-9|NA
CASSSGTSYEQYF
TGTGCCAGCAGCTCCGGGACTTCCTACGAGCAGTACTTC
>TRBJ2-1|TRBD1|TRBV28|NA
CASSSTWAGTGVLRTYNEQFF
TGTGCCAGCAGTTCCACTTGGGCCGGGACAGGAGTATTAAGGACCTACAATGAGCAGTTCTTC
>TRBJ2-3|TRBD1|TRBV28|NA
CASIWDRGSTDTQYF
TGTGCCAGCATTTGGGACAGGGGAAGCACAGATACGCAGTATTTT
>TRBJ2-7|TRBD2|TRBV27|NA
CASSLWASGREQYF
TGTGCCAGCAGTTTATGGGCTAGCGGGAGGGAGCAGTACTTC
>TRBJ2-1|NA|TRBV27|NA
CASRRGNEQFF
TGTGCCAGCAGGAGAGGTAATGAGCAGTTCTTC
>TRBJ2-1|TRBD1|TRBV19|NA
CASSIDQGVTYNEQFF
TGTGCCAGTAGTATAGATCAGGGGGTGACCTACAATGAGCAGTTCTTC
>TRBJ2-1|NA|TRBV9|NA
CASSVVGGEQFF
TGTGCCAGCAGCGTAGTCGGCGGGGAGCAGTTCTTC
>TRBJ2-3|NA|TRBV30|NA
CAWSVRAGTDTQYF
TGTGCCTGGAGTGTCAGGGCTGGCACAGATACGCAGTATTTT
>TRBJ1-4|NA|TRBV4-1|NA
CASSQEHRETNEKLFF
TGCGCCAGCAGCCAGGAACACAGGGAAACTAATGAAAAACTGTTTTTT
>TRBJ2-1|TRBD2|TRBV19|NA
CASRSDRGRLAGNEQFF
TGTGCCAGTAGGTCTGACCGGGGAAGGCTAGCGGGCAATGAGCAGTTCTTC